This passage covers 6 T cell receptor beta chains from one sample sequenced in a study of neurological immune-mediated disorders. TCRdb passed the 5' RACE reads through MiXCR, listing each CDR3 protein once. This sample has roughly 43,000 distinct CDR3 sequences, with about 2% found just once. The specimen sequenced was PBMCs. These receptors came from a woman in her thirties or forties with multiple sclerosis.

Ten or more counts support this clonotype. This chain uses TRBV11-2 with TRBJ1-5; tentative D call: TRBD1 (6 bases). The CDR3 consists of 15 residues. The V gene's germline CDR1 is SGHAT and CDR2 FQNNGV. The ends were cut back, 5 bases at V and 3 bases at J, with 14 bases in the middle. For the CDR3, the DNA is TGTGCCAGCAGCGGAGACGGGGGCCTCAATCAGCCCCAGCATTTT. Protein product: CASSGDGGLNQPQHF.

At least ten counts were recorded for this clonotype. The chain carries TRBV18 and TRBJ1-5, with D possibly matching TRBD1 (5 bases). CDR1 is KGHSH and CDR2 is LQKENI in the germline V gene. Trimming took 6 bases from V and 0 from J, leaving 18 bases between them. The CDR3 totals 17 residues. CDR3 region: CASSIRQGPDSNQPQHF. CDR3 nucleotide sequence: TGTGCCAGCTCTATTAGGCAGGGTCCGGATAGCAATCAGCCCCAGCATTTT.

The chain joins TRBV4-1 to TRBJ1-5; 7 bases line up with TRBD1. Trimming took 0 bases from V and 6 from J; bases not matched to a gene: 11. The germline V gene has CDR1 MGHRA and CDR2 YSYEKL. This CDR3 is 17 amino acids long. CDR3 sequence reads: CASSQDYRTGPGQPQHF. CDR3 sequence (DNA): TGCGCCAGCAGCCAAGATTATCGGACAGGTCCAGGTCAGCCCCAGCATTTT.

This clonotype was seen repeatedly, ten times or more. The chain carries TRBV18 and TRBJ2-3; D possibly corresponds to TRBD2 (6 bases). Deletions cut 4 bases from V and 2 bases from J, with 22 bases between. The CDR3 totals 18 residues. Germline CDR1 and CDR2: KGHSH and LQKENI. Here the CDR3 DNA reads TGTGCCAGCTCACAACCTCGGGGGAGCGGCTTAATCACAGATACGCAGTATTTT. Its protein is CASSQPRGSGLITDTQYF.

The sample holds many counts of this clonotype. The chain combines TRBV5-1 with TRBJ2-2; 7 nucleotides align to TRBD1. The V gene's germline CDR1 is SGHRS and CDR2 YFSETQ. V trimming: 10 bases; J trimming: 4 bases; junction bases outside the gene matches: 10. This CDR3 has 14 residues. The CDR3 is CAASTGQSTGELFF. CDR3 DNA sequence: TGCGCCGCCTCGACAGGGCAAAGCACCGGGGAGCTGTTTTTT.

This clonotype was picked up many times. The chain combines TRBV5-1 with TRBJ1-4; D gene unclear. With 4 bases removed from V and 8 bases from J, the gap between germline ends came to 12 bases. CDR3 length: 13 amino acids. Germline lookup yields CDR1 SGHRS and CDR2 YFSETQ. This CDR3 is CASSQDMEEKLFF. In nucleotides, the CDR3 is TGCGCCAGCAGCCAAGACATGGAAGAAAAACTGTTTTTT.